Below, 15 T cell receptor beta chains from the same sample are listed, as sequenced in a study of post-analysis software for immune sequencing data. Study results and caveats: In patients, 4 to 6 TRBV segments were more frequent than in controls, with TRBV5-6, TRBV5-1 and TRBV20-1 among them.

TCR beta cDNA libraries had unique molecular identifiers. TCRdb called the PCR reads again in MiXCR, with one record for every CDR3 protein. The sample yields 400,000 to 500,000 distinct CDR3 sequences, less than 40% seen once. These receptors are not linked to any known antigen. The sequenced sample was blood. All receptors derive from a girl aged 2-10 years with multiple sclerosis.

The J gene is TRBJ2-1, the V gene TRBV5-1; D is ambiguous. Trimming took 2 bases from V and 0 from J, leaving 9 bases between them. The CDR3 contains 15 residues. In germline, CDR1 is SGHRS, CDR2 YFSETQ. The CDR3 sequence is CASSFQSSSYNEQFF. As DNA, the CDR3 is TGCGCCAGCAGCTTCCAGTCGAGCTCCTACAATGAGCAGTTCTTC.

V is TRBV28 and J is TRBJ1-1; D call uncertain. Trimming took off 6 bases at V and 0 bases at J, with 8 bases between the two ends. The germline V gene has CDR1 MDHEN and CDR2 SYDVKM. CDR3 length: 13 residues. CDR3 region: CASRTLMNTEAFF. DNA for the CDR3: TGTGCCAGCAGGACCTTGATGAACACTGAAGCTTTCTTT. The full variable domain, its missing parts supplied by reference TRBV28 and TRBJ1-1, is DVKVTQSSRYLVKRTGEKVFLECVQDMDHENMFWYRQDPGLGLRLIYFSYDVKMKEKGDIPEGYSVSREKKERFSLILESASTNQTSMYLCASRTLMNTEAFFGQGTRLTVV.

The CDR3 loop reads CASSDTGTGKEKLFF. In DNA form, the CDR3 reads TGTGCCAGCAGCGACACCGGGACAGGGAAGGAAAAACTGTTTTTT. The chain carries TRBV27 and TRBJ1-4; 9 bases line up with TRBD1. The CDR3 runs 15 residues. Germline V CDR1 and CDR2: MNHEY, SMNVEV (reference sequence). J lost 8 bases, V lost 6 bases, and 10 bases had no gene match.

The rearrangement links TRBV6-6 to TRBJ2-3, with TRBD1 matching 7 bases. CDR1 MNHNY and CDR2 SVGAGI come from the germline V gene (reference sequence). The J segment lost 3 bases and the V segment lost 7 bases, leaving 4 bases of the junction unmatched. The CDR3 loop spans 13 amino acids. In DNA, the CDR3 is TGTGCCAGCAACCAGGGGGTTACAGATACGCAGTATTTT. It translates to CASNQGVTDTQYF.

On this clonotype: One end of the junction varies from germline; a read error may be responsible. The rearrangement joins TRBV7-6 to TRBJ2-1; 8 bases map to TRBD2. Germline V gives CDR1 SGHVS, CDR2 FNYEAQ. There are 19 residues in the CDR3. DNA for the CDR3: TGTGCCAACAGCTTAGCGTCGGTAGCGGGATACCAGTCCTACAATGAGCAGTTCTTC. Encoded protein: CANSLASVAGYQSYNEQFF.

This sequence joins TRBV20-1 and TRBJ2-5; no clear D gene. The CDR3 length is 15 residues. The germline CDR1 and CDR2 sequences are DFQATT and SNEGSKA (reference sequence). The V end was cut by 2 bases, the J end by 5 bases, with 18 bases between. This chain's CDR3 is CSARKGAAETETQYF. CDR3 DNA: TGCAGTGCTAGAAAGGGTGCGGCGGAAACGGAGACCCAGTACTTC.

The J gene is TRBJ2-1, the V gene TRBV6-5; 8 bases are shared with TRBD2. Germline V gives CDR1 MNHEY, CDR2 SVGAGI. V shed 2 bases and J 9 bases; nucleotides not matched to a gene: 9. This CDR3 comprises 15 residues. The CDR3 loop reads CASSYSGSEYGEQFF. The CDR3 DNA reads as TGTGCCAGCAGTTACAGCGGGAGCGAGTATGGTGAGCAGTTCTTC.

The chain couples TRBV7-2 to TRBJ2-5; 12 bases map to TRBD1. The J call is in doubt because the DNA end fits TRBJ2-7 better. The CDR3 runs to 15 residues. Germline loops: CDR1 SGHTA, CDR2 FQGNSA. CDR3 DNA sequence: TGTGCCAGCAGCGTCCGGGACAGGGGGCGAAACGAGCAGTACTTC. Translated: CASSVRDRGRNEQYF.

In its sample, this clonotype was seen a few times. CDR3 protein: CSVEDPASGSTDTQYF. CDR3 nucleotide sequence: TGCAGCGTTGAAGATCCCGCTAGCGGGTCGACAGATACGCAGTATTTT. The J gene is TRBJ2-3, the V gene TRBV29-1; 8 bases are a match to TRBD2. V was pared by 0 bases and J by 3 bases, with 8 bases of the junction left unmatched. Germline V gene sequence: CDR1 SQVTM, CDR2 ANQGSEA. This CDR3 is 16 amino acids long.

The CDR3 loop is CSARDLKRGGYEQYF. The CDR3, as DNA: TGCAGTGCTAGAGATTTGAAGCGGGGGGGCTACGAGCAGTACTTC. The chain uses TRBV20-1 and TRBJ2-7; TRBD2 matches at 10 bases. This CDR3 has 15 residues. Germline assignment: CDR1 DFQATT and CDR2 SNEGSKA (reference sequence). V was pared by 0 bases and J by 3 bases, with 5 bases of the junction left unmatched.

This clonotype was seen more than once but under ten times. The chain has TRBV20-1 and TRBJ2-5, with 7 bases aligning to TRBD2. This CDR3 is 15 amino acids long. CDR1 and CDR2 (germline): DFQATT, SNEGSKA (reference sequence). V gave up 5 bases and J gave up 5 bases; unmatched junction bases: 14. The CDR3 loop reads CSAHIAGNPRETQYF. CDR3 in DNA: TGCAGTGCTCACATAGCGGGCAACCCCCGGGAGACCCAGTACTTC.

The chain carries TRBV5-1 and TRBJ2-1; D is unresolved. The CDR3 is 15 residues long. V lost 3 bases and J 2 bases, leaving 12 bases between the germline ends. CDR1 and CDR2 (germline): SGHRS, YFSETQ. The chain's CDR3 is CASSSPLGPYNEQFF. In DNA form, the CDR3 reads TGCGCCAGCAGCTCCCCGTTAGGTCCCTACAATGAGCAGTTCTTC.

The rearrangement links TRBV19 to TRBJ1-2; 11 nucleotides align to TRBD1. Trimming removed 6 bases from V and 4 bases from J; junction bases left unmatched: 10. Germline CDR1 reads LNHDA; CDR2 reads SQIVND (reference sequence). The CDR3 contains 16 residues. This CDR3 is CASRNTGTGGGYGYTF. The CDR3, as DNA: TGTGCCAGTAGAAATACTGGGACAGGGGGTGGCTATGGCTACACCTTC.

This chain connects TRBV14 to TRBJ2-1; D is ambiguous. The CDR3 covers 15 residues. V was trimmed by 1 base and J by 0 bases, leaving 7 bases between them. Germline V lookup: CDR1 SGHDN, CDR2 FVKESK. The DNA for the CDR3 is TGTGCCAGCAGCCAAGCAAGGATCTCCTACAATGAGCAGTTCTTC. Protein product: CASSQARISYNEQFF. Based on the CDR3 plus reference TRBV14 and TRBJ2-1, the full variable domain is EAGVTQFPSHSVIEKGQTVTLRCDPISGHDNLYWYRRVMGKEIKFLLHFVKESKQDESGMPNNRFLAERTGGTYSTLKVQPAELEDSGVYFCASSQARISYNEQFFGPGTRLTVL.

This chain connects TRBV12-3 or TRBV12-4 to TRBJ1-5; D call uncertain. The CDR3 is 15 amino acids. Trimming took 5 bases from V and 5 from J, leaving 16 bases between them. CDR3 bases: TGTGCCAGCAGTATCGACGACGGGGAATATCAGCCCCAGCATTTT. This encodes CASSIDDGEYQPQHF.